One T cell receptor (beta chain) is described in this entry. Its target is unknown. This sample was included in a study of T cells expressing NK-cell markers. Findings and caveats of the study: Each of roughly six donors carried dominant NKG2C+ clonotypes accounting for roughly 1.0-8% of CD8+ T cells.

A 5'RACE template switching approach incorporating UMIs was used to make TCR beta cDNA. From its re-call of the 5' RACE reads, TCRdb lists each CDR3 protein once, without DNA. The sample holds some 460,000 distinct CDR3 sequences. CDR3 length equals 14 residues. Looked up from germline, CDR1 is SEHNR and CDR2 is FQNEAQ (reference sequence). Sample: blood T cells: a sorted CD56 or NKG2C T cell subset, CD4+ or CD8+ T cells, or bulk PBMC T cells (not recorded which). The V and J genes are TRBV7-9 and TRBJ1-1. The receptor was isolated from a woman in her forties or fifties in good health. Here the CDR3 reads CASSLGGQRAEAFF.